The 8 T cell receptor beta chains reported below all come from one sample, sequenced in a study of blood T cells in healthy people across ages. A second PCR of 7 to 11 cycles used a sample-barcoded 5' primer and a J-beta primer mix. TCRdb re-called the 5' RACE reads with MiXCR, one entry per CDR3 protein. The data hold around 940,000 distinct CDR3 sequences, with approximately 50% observed a single time. The sample comprised blood. Receptors were obtained from a woman aged 55-69 years in good health.

This chain connects TRBV27 to TRBJ2-6; 9 nucleotides line up with TRBD2. Germline V gives CDR1 MNHEY, CDR2 SMNVEV (reference sequence). V lost 4 bases, J lost 8 bases, and 9 bases stayed unmatched. The CDR3 runs to 16 residues. The CDR3 DNA reads as TGTGCCAGCAGTTCCTTAGCGGGAGCAGGGACCAACGTCCTGACTTTC. This translates into CASSSLAGAGTNVLTF. Full variable domain (outside the CDR3, taken from reference TRBV27 and TRBJ2-6): EAQVTQNPRYLITVTGKKLTVTCSQNMNHEYMSWYRQDPGLGLRQIYYSMNVEVTDKGDVPEGYKVSRKEKRNFPLILESPSPNQTSLYFCASSSLAGAGTNVLTFGAGSRLTVL.

This chain connects TRBV7-2 to TRBJ2-7, with 8 bases lining up with TRBD2. Germline loops: CDR1 SGHTA, CDR2 FQGNSA. The ends lost 1 base at V and 6 bases at J; junction bases unmatched: 8. The CDR3 runs 15 residues. CDR3 nucleotide sequence: TGTGCCAGCAGCTTAGTAGCGGGACGGTTGGGCGAGCAGTACTTC. Its protein product is CASSLVAGRLGEQYF.

This chain connects TRBV3-1 to TRBJ2-7; 11 positions match TRBD2. Germline lookup yields CDR1 LGHDT and CDR2 YNNKEL (reference sequence). The CDR3 contains 15 residues. V gave up 5 bases and J gave up 3 bases; unmatched junction bases: 6. As DNA, the CDR3 is TGTGCCAGCAGCACAGCGGGACTAGCGGTCTACGAGCAGTACTTC. This codes for CASSTAGLAVYEQYF.

V gene TRBV20-1 combines with J gene TRBJ2-5, with 10 bases lining up with TRBD2. TRBJ2-7 matches the DNA end more closely, so the J call is doubtful. CDR3 length: 17 residues. Germline CDR1 and CDR2: DFQATT and SNEGSKA (reference sequence). CDR3 sequence reads: CSARNSGLAVQYHEQYF. The CDR3 nucleotides are TGCAGTGCTAGAAACTCTGGACTAGCGGTCCAGTATCACGAGCAGTACTTC.

The chain carries TRBV10-3 and TRBJ1-2, with 7 nucleotides matching TRBD1. J lost 2 bases, V lost 3 bases, and 6 bases had no gene match. This CDR3 region has 15 residues. From germline, CDR1 is ENHRY and CDR2 SYGVKD. Written as DNA, the CDR3 is TGTGCCATCAGTGATCTCGACAGGGAGAACTATGGCTACACCTTC. The encoded protein is CAISDLDRENYGYTF.

A few counts support this clonotype. CDR3 sequence: CASSGGPWTSNEQFF. CDR3 bases: TGTGCCAGCAGCGGGGGCCCCTGGACTAGCAATGAGCAGTTCTTC. V is TRBV9 and J is TRBJ2-1, with TRBD2 matching over 7 bases. The CDR3 loop spans 15 amino acids. The J segment lost 6 bases and the V segment lost 3 bases, leaving 9 bases of the junction unmatched. Germline lookup yields CDR1 SGDLS and CDR2 YYNGEE.

The chain couples TRBV3-1 to TRBJ2-2, with no clear D. Germline assignment: CDR1 LGHDT and CDR2 YNNKEL (reference sequence). V was shortened by 4 bases and J by 3 bases, with 9 bases between the two germline ends. CDR3 length: 14 residues. The CDR3, as DNA: TGTGCCAGCAGCCTTACGGGTTACACCGGGGAGCTGTTTTTT. Translation: CASSLTGYTGELFF. The variable domain in full, completed from reference TRBV3-1 and TRBJ2-2, reads DTAVSQTPKYLVTQMGNDKSIKCEQNLGHDTMYWYKQDSKKFLKIMFSYNNKELIINETVPNRFSPKSPDKAHLNLHINSLELGDSAVYFCASSLTGYTGELFFGEGSRLTVL.

This rearrangement joins TRBV3-1 to TRBJ1-2; maybe TRBD1 (5 bases). The CDR3 contains 13 residues. Germline CDR1 LGHDT, CDR2 YNNKEL (reference sequence). The V and J ends lost 4 bases and 6 bases respectively, with 12 bases between them. The CDR3 DNA reads TGTGCCAGCAGCCCAGGGACGGCGCATGGCTACACCTTC. Encoded protein: CASSPGTAHGYTF.